These 22 T cell receptor beta chains were all obtained from the same sample, sequenced in a study of T cells in localized non-small cell lung cancer. Sequencing was performed with immunoSEQ multiplex PCR; in TCRdb, only in-frame clones are kept and a portion is missing. This sample has about 40,000 clones; roughly nine tenths occur once, and the top ten carry about 10%. The sample here was PBMCs, taken before any cancer treatment. The receptors stem from a woman aged 35 to 70 with stage II lung adenocarcinoma.

V is TRBV7-8 and J is TRBJ1-2; 8 positions match TRBD1. This CDR3 is 21 amino acids long. J was trimmed by 0 bases and V by 0 bases; bases with no gene match: 18. Germline-derived CDR1 and CDR2 are SGHVS and FQNEAQ. The CDR3 sequence: CASSLAPTVQGLQGANYGYTF. The CDR3, as DNA: TGTGCCAGCAGCTTAGCTCCTACAGTACAGGGCCTACAGGGGGCTAACTATGGCTACACCTTC.

The rearrangement links TRBV28 to TRBJ2-7; 8 nucleotides match TRBD1. The junction had 12 bases not matched to a gene; V was cut back by 5 bases and J by 0 bases. The CDR3 has 17 residues. Germline V gene data show CDR1 as MDHEN and CDR2 as SYDVKM. Here the CDR3 DNA reads TGTGCCAGCAGTCGGCCAGGGGGCCCCTCCGGCTCCTACGAGCAGTACTTC. Translated, it gives CASSRPGGPSGSYEQYF.

The chain uses TRBV7-9 and TRBJ1-4; D is uncertain. Germline CDR1 and CDR2: SEHNR and FQNEAQ (reference sequence). The CDR3 contains 14 residues. V was clipped by 5 bases and J by 7 bases, with 14 bases between them. The CDR3 sequence: CASSLDRELEKLFF. As DNA, the CDR3 is TGTGCCAGCAGCCTGGATAGGGAACTTGAAAAACTGTTTTTT. The full variable domain, with the rest looked up from reference TRBV7-9 and TRBJ1-4, is DTGVSQNPRHKITKRGQNVTFRCDPISEHNRLYWYRQTLGQGPEFLTYFQNEAQLEKSRLLSDRFSAERPKGSFSTLEIQRTEQGDSAMYLCASSLDRELEKLFFGSGTQLSVL.

This chain connects TRBV4-1 to TRBJ1-3; no definite D call. The CDR3 has 12 amino acids. Trimming cost V 11 bases and J 5 bases, with 13 bases left between them. CDR1 MGHRA and CDR2 YSYEKL come from the germline V gene. The CDR3 here is CAHTRPRNTIYF. CDR3 bases: TGCGCCCATACCCGACCTCGAAACACCATATATTTT.

The rearrangement links TRBV28 to TRBJ2-7, with D unresolved. This CDR3 region has 12 residues. The V end lost 7 bases, the J end lost 1 base, and 8 bases lay between the germline ends. Germline V gives CDR1 MDHEN, CDR2 SYDVKM. The CDR3 region has the DNA TGTGCCAGCAAGCCCGGGTCCTACGAGCAGTACTTC. This codes for CASKPGSYEQYF.

V is TRBV6-1 and J is TRBJ2-7, with 13 nucleotides matching TRBD2. CDR1 MNHNS and CDR2 SASEGT come from the germline V gene. The junction had 4 bases not matched to a gene; V was cut back by 9 bases and J by 2 bases. The length of the CDR3 is 14 residues. The CDR3 nucleotides read TGTGCCAGTTCACTAGCGGGAGGGGCCTACGAGCAGTACTTC. This translates into CASSLAGGAYEQYF.

V gene TRBV19 combines with J gene TRBJ2-5; 9 bases fit TRBD1. Germline loops: CDR1 LNHDA, CDR2 SQIVND (reference sequence). V trimming: 8 bases; J trimming: 5 bases; junction bases outside the gene matches: 15. This CDR3 comprises 16 residues. DNA for the CDR3: TGTGCCAGTCGGGGATCGAAGACAGGGGGAGGCGAGACCCAGTACTTC. Its translation: CASRGSKTGGGETQYF.

This clone was seen a single time. The chain couples TRBV6-1 to TRBJ2-2; D may be TRBD1 or TRBD2 (5 bases each). The V gene lost 4 bases and the J gene lost 5 bases, with 14 bases spanning the gap. The CDR3 has 15 amino acids. CDR1 is MNHNS, CDR2 SASEGT, per germline. CDR3 sequence: CASSGEGLGTGELFF. The CDR3 DNA follows: TGTGCCAGCAGTGGCGAGGGGTTAGGGACCGGGGAGCTGTTTTTT.

The rearrangement uses TRBV6-6 and TRBJ2-1; possibly TRBD1 or TRBD2 for D (7 bases each). Germline CDR1 is MNHNY and CDR2 is SVGAGI (reference sequence). This CDR3 has 16 residues. Trimming removed 4 bases from V and 8 bases from J, with 21 bases in between. The CDR3 nucleotides are TGTGCCAGCAGTTCCCGACAGGGAGGGCTGCATGATGAGCAGTTCTTC. Encoded protein: CASSSRQGGLHDEQFF.

The chain recombines TRBV2 with TRBJ2-1; D unresolved. There are 11 residues in the CDR3. Germline CDR1 and CDR2: SNHLY and FYNNEI. The V end was cut by 3 bases, the J end by 5 bases, with 2 bases between. The CDR3 is CASSEDNEQFF. In DNA form, the CDR3 reads TGTGCCAGCAGTGAGGACAATGAGCAGTTCTTC.

The chain carries TRBV7-2 and TRBJ2-5, with D possibly being TRBD1 or TRBD2 (5 bases each). The CDR3 totals 15 residues. V was shortened by 2 bases and J by 5 bases, with 15 bases between the two germline ends. Germline CDR1 is SGHTA and CDR2 is FQGNSA. Here the CDR3 DNA reads TGTGCCAGCAGCTTAAGCGGCAGGGAAGCGGAGACCCAGTACTTC. Translating it yields CASSLSGREAETQYF.

The chain links TRBV19 to TRBJ2-2; 9 bases are a match to TRBD1. Germline CDR1 and CDR2: LNHDA and SQIVND (reference sequence). There are 16 residues in the CDR3. Trimming removed 3 bases from V and 4 bases from J; junction bases left unmatched: 6. The CDR3 sequence is CASSITGTGSTGELFF. CDR3 coding DNA: TGTGCCAGTAGTATCACCGGGACAGGGAGCACCGGGGAGCTGTTTTTT.

This clone showed up just a few times. The chain combines TRBV6-5 with TRBJ2-7; D possibly corresponds to TRBD2 (5 bases). Trimming removed 1 base at V and 3 bases at J, with 10 bases between. The CDR3 runs to 14 residues. CDR1 MNHEY and CDR2 SVGAGI come from the germline V gene. The CDR3 DNA sequence: TGTGCCAGCAGTTACTTTGAGGGCAACTACGAGCAGTACTTC. This codes for CASSYFEGNYEQYF.

The chain has TRBV7-9 and TRBJ2-3, with D uncertain. Trimming removed 2 bases from V and 6 bases from J, with 3 bases in between. From germline, CDR1 is SEHNR and CDR2 FQNEAQ (reference sequence). The CDR3 runs 11 residues. CDR3 in amino acids: CASSLTDTQYF. CDR3 coding DNA: TGTGCCAGCAGCTTAACGGATACGCAGTATTTT.

This chain joins TRBV18 and TRBJ1-1, with D perhaps matching TRBD1 (6 bases). Germline V lookup: CDR1 KGHSH, CDR2 LQKENI. V lost 0 bases and J 4 bases, leaving 9 bases between the germline ends. The CDR3 is 14 residues long. The CDR3 DNA reads TGTGCCAGCTCACCACCGGGACAACCCACTGAAGCTTTCTTT. The encoded protein is CASSPPGQPTEAFF.

CDR3 amino acids: CASSLSQGINSPLHF. CDR3 DNA sequence: TGTGCCAGCAGTTTATCACAGGGTATTAATTCACCCCTCCACTTT. The gene calls are TRBV28 and TRBJ1-6; D is possibly TRBD1 (6 bases). This CDR3 is built from 15 residues. The germline V gene encodes CDR1 MDHEN and CDR2 SYDVKM. Between the trimmed V and J ends, which lost 1 base and 6 bases, there was a span of 10 bases.

The rearrangement uses TRBV11-2 and TRBJ2-3, with D uncertain. Trimming cost V 2 bases and J 0 bases, with 6 bases left between them. CDR1 and CDR2 (germline): SGHAT, FQNNGV. The CDR3 extends over 14 amino acids. The CDR3 nucleotides read TGTGCCAGCAGCTTACAAATTAGCACAGATACGCAGTATTTT. Protein: CASSLQISTDTQYF.

This clone is a singleton in its sample. The rearrangement links TRBV6-1 to TRBJ1-2; tentatively, D is TRBD1 (6 bases). This CDR3 comprises 12 residues. Germline CDR1 MNHNS, CDR2 SASEGT. The V end was cut by 4 bases, the J end by 4 bases, with 7 bases between. CDR3 in DNA: TGTGCCAGCAGTGTACAGGGCTATGGCTACACCTTC. This gives the protein CASSVQGYGYTF.

The chain recombines TRBV6-5 with TRBJ1-3, with D possibly matching TRBD1 (6 bases). V gave up 0 bases and J gave up 6 bases, with 9 bases separating them. Germline CDR1 and CDR2: MNHEY and SVGAGI. This CDR3 is 14 amino acids long. The CDR3 spells CASSYSGGANTIYF. The DNA for the CDR3 is TGTGCCAGCAGTTACTCGGGGGGGGCAAACACCATATATTTT.

A single count supports this clone. The V gene is TRBV5-1, the J gene TRBJ2-3; the D is unclear. Germline assignment: CDR1 SGHRS and CDR2 YFSETQ. Trimming removed 4 bases at V and 1 base at J, with 10 bases between. The CDR3 is 14 residues long. The CDR3 DNA reads TGCGCCAGCAGCCGTCAGCGAGGCACAGATACGCAGTATTTT. Translating it yields CASSRQRGTDTQYF.

The chain combines TRBV10-2 with TRBJ1-5, with TRBD1 identical over 7 bases. V lost 6 bases to trimming and J lost 5 bases; unmatched junction nucleotides: 4. CDR1 is WSHSY, CDR2 SAAADI, per germline. The CDR3 covers 13 residues. The CDR3 spells CASRDRLDQPQHF. Here the CDR3 DNA reads TGCGCCAGCAGGGACAGGCTCGATCAGCCCCAGCATTTT.

This clone was seen more than once but under ten times. This rearrangement joins TRBV5-1 to TRBJ2-5; TRBD2 aligns across 8 bases. Per germline, CDR1 SGHRS and CDR2 YFSETQ. The CDR3 totals 15 residues. With 5 bases clipped from V and 2 bases from J, the junction kept 8 bases outside the gene matches. CDR3 sequence reads: CASRVGRGVQETQYF. DNA for the CDR3: TGCGCCAGCAGGGTGGGGCGGGGGGTTCAAGAGACCCAGTACTTC. Variable domain in full (rest from reference TRBV5-1 and TRBJ2-5): KAGVTQTPRYLIKTRGQQVTLSCSPISGHRSVSWYQQTPGQGLQFLFEYFSETQRNKGNFPGRFSGRQFSNSRSEMNVSTLELGDSALYLCASRVGRGVQETQYFGPGTRLLVL.